This TCR beta chain was sequenced in a study of CD8 T cells in Susac syndrome. CDR3 length: 12 amino acids. Germline V gene data show CDR1 as SEHNR and CDR2 as FQNEAQ (reference sequence). The V end lost 5 bases, the J end lost 4 bases, and 8 bases lay between the germline ends. An amount of RNA that ranged from roughly 0.45 to 1 ug was reverse transcribed with random hexamers. TCRdb re-analysed the immunoSEQ multiplex PCR reads in MiXCR, keeping a single row per CDR3 protein. The table has 75,000 to 80,000 distinct CDR3 sequences, approximately 93% seen once; the top ten hold about 0.5%. The sequencing input was CD8+ T cells from PBMCs. This receptor was identified in a human donor with Susac syndrome. The chain couples TRBV7-9 to TRBJ2-5; the D gene is possibly TRBD1 (5 bases). Here the CDR3 DNA reads TGTGCCAGCAGCGTTCAGGGAGAGACCCAGTACTTC. It yields the protein CASSVQGETQYF.